This T cell receptor beta chain was profiled in a study of shared clonotypes between healthy human individuals. The method was immunoSEQ multiplex PCR; TCRdb's version includes in-frame clones alone and lacks a portion of them. The sample lists approximately 1.4 million clones; approximately 98% were seen once. CDR1 is SGDLS, CDR2 YYNGEE, per germline. The CDR3 is 16 amino acids. The V segment lost 0 bases and the J segment 3 bases; nucleotides outside the gene matches: 4. The receptor was derived from a man aged 25 to 45 in good health. The chain couples TRBV9 to TRBJ2-2, with 8 bases aligning to TRBD2. Sequenced material: naive CD4+ T cells sorted from blood. The subset denotes: CD45RA+ positively selected. The CDR3 bases are TGTGCCAGCAGCGTAGGAGGCGGGAGGTACACCGGGGAGCTGTTTTTT. Protein sequence: CASSVGGGRYTGELFF.